This passage covers 4 T cell receptor beta chains from one sample sequenced in a study of siplizumab effects on memory and regulatory T cells. TCRdb keeps only in-frame clones here, not all; method: immunoSEQ multiplex PCR. The sample yields 97,000 or so clones, approximately 90% seen once. Sequenced material: CD4+ T cells sorted from blood. The receptors were sampled from a human donor in good health.

This chain uses TRBV5-6 with TRBJ2-4, with 10 bases lining up with TRBD2. The CDR3 contains 15 residues. Germline trimming cut 7 bases from V and 4 bases from J; bases unmatched to any gene: 8. From germline, CDR1 is SGHDT and CDR2 YYEEEE. The CDR3 is CASRIAGGNKNIQYF. The CDR3 nucleotides are TGTGCCAGCCGAATAGCGGGAGGTAATAAAAACATTCAGTACTTC.

The chain has TRBV7-3 and TRBJ2-7; weak D call: TRBD1 (6 bases). This CDR3 has 15 amino acids. CDR1 and CDR2 (germline): SGHTA, FQGTGA. Trimming removed 1 base from V and 2 bases from J, with 12 bases in between. CDR3 loop: CASSLNGGRTYEQYF. CDR3 sequence (DNA): TGTGCCAGCAGCTTAAATGGGGGCAGGACCTACGAGCAGTACTTC.

This chain joins TRBV28 and TRBJ2-3, with TRBD2 matching 12 bases. The ends lost 6 bases at V and 10 bases at J; junction bases unmatched: 5. Germline CDR1 reads MDHEN; CDR2 reads SYDVKM. The CDR3 contains 13 residues. This CDR3 is CASRRTSGIPQYF. DNA of the CDR3: TGTGCCAGCAGGCGGACTAGCGGGATTCCGCAGTATTTT. Combining the CDR3 with reference TRBV28 and TRBJ2-3 gives the whole variable domain DVKVTQSSRYLVKRTGEKVFLECVQDMDHENMFWYRQDPGLGLRLIYFSYDVKMKEKGDIPEGYSVSREKKERFSLILESASTNQTSMYLCASRRTSGIPQYFGPGTRLTVL.

The J gene is TRBJ1-4, the V gene TRBV15; no firm D call. Trimming shortened V by 1 base and J by 4 bases, and 4 bases separated the two germline ends. The germline V gene has CDR1 LNHNV and CDR2 YYDKDF (reference sequence). The CDR3 runs to 13 residues. DNA of the CDR3: TGTGCCACCAGCAGAGGACTTAATGAAAAACTGTTTTTT. Residues: CATSRGLNEKLFF.